Below are 25 T cell receptor beta chains sequenced from a single sample in a study of T cell changes during pregnancy in multiple sclerosis. Libraries were prepared by immunoSEQ multiplex PCR; TCRdb keeps only in-frame clonotypes and omits some of them. Of 75,000 to 80,000 clones detected, 75% to 90% appear once; the ten largest clones hold 1.5% to 2%. The sequencing used peripheral blood, collected before pregnancy. Receptors originate from a female donor with multiple sclerosis, enrolled in a pregnancy study.

The chain joins TRBV7-2 to TRBJ1-2; 11 bases are shared with TRBD1. The CDR3 sequence is 15 residues long. The junction had 10 bases not matched to a gene; V was cut back by 7 bases and J by 6 bases. CDR1 and CDR2 (germline): SGHTA, FQGNSA. The CDR3 protein is CASTPPGQGEDGYTF. The DNA for the CDR3 is TGTGCCAGCACTCCACCGGGACAGGGGGAGGATGGCTACACCTTC.

The chain recombines TRBV27 with TRBJ1-1; no clear D gene. The V gene lost 5 bases and the J gene lost 2 bases, with 12 bases spanning the gap. The CDR3 extends over 14 amino acids. The germline V gene has CDR1 MNHEY and CDR2 SMNVEV (reference sequence). CDR3 sequence: CASSPRPGNTEAFF. The CDR3 region has the DNA TGTGCCAGCAGTCCTCGACCGGGTAACACTGAAGCTTTCTTT.

V is TRBV5-4 and J is TRBJ2-7; D remains ambiguous. Trimming shortened V by 0 bases and J by 0 bases, and 10 bases separated the two germline ends. The CDR3 loop spans 15 amino acids. Per the germline V gene, CDR1 is SGHNT and CDR2 is YYREEE (reference sequence). Here the CDR3 reads CASSLGGESSYEQYF. Here the CDR3 DNA reads TGTGCCAGCAGCTTGGGAGGAGAGAGCTCCTACGAGCAGTACTTC.

This clone was picked up one time. The gene calls are TRBV28 and TRBJ2-3; D call uncertain. Per the germline V gene, CDR1 is MDHEN and CDR2 is SYDVKM. The V gene lost 3 bases and the J gene lost 0 bases, with 13 bases spanning the gap. The CDR3 runs to 16 residues. The DNA for the CDR3 is TGTGCCAGCAGTTTCTCCCCCGCGGCTAGCACAGATACGCAGTATTTT. Translating gives CASSFSPAASTDTQYF. Filled out from reference TRBV28 and TRBJ2-3, the complete variable domain reads DVKVTQSSRYLVKRTGEKVFLECVQDMDHENMFWYRQDPGLGLRLIYFSYDVKMKEKGDIPEGYSVSREKKERFSLILESASTNQTSMYLCASSFSPAASTDTQYFGPGTRLTVL.

The CDR3 is CASKGDSSYNSPLHF. Here the CDR3 DNA reads TGTGCCAGCAAAGGGGACAGCTCCTATAATTCACCCCTCCACTTT. This chain uses TRBV2 with TRBJ1-6, with TRBD1 matching over 7 bases. The CDR3 sequence is 15 residues long. The germline gives CDR1 SNHLY, CDR2 FYNNEI. V lost 7 bases and J lost 0; bases outside the gene matches: 3.

Only a few counts were recorded for this clone. The chain employs TRBV7-9 and TRBJ1-4; no reliable D call. There are 15 residues in the CDR3. The V gene lost 0 bases and the J gene lost 2 bases, with 7 bases spanning the gap. Germline V gene lookup returns CDR1 SEHNR and CDR2 FQNEAQ (reference sequence). The CDR3 protein is CASSLARTTNEKLFF. For the CDR3, the DNA is TGTGCCAGCAGCTTAGCGCGCACGACTAATGAAAAACTGTTTTTT.

The chain links TRBV28 to TRBJ2-1; maybe TRBD1 (5 bases). The CDR3 is made up of 14 amino acids. Trimming pared 5 bases from V and 5 bases from J, leaving 13 bases between. Germline CDR1 reads MDHEN; CDR2 reads SYDVKM. The CDR3 nucleotides are TGTGCCAGCAGTGGGGCCCCAGATAACAATGAGCAGTTCTTC. Translated, it gives CASSGAPDNNEQFF.

In DNA form, the CDR3 reads TGTGCCAGCGGATCTGTCGCGGCCTACGAGCAGTACTTC. Amino acids: CASGSVAAYEQYF. The chain uses TRBV28 and TRBJ2-7; D gene ambiguous. The germline V gene has CDR1 MDHEN and CDR2 SYDVKM. The CDR3 is made up of 13 amino acids. The V end was cut by 8 bases, the J end by 2 bases, with 13 bases between.

The V and J genes are TRBV6-4 and TRBJ2-3; a possible D gene is TRBD2 (7 bases). Germline CDR1 reads MRHNA; CDR2 reads SNTAGT. V was cut by 3 bases and J by 4 bases, with 11 bases left in between. The CDR3 runs 14 residues. The CDR3 is CASSEEGGADTQYF. The CDR3 DNA follows: TGTGCCAGCAGTGAGGAGGGGGGGGCAGATACGCAGTATTTT.

The rearrangement joins TRBV10-3 to TRBJ2-2; 10 bases map to TRBD1. CDR3 length: 15 amino acids. Germline V gene lookup returns CDR1 ENHRY and CDR2 SYGVKD. V shed 6 bases and J 7 bases; nucleotides not matched to a gene: 8. The CDR3 spells CAISRQGASGGELFF. CDR3 in DNA: TGTGCCATCAGCCGACAGGGGGCCAGCGGCGGGGAGCTGTTTTTT.

The V gene is TRBV11-2, the J gene TRBJ1-2, with D tentatively TRBD1 (5 bases). Per the germline V gene, CDR1 is SGHAT and CDR2 is FQNNGV. The V end lost 5 bases, the J end lost 3 bases, and 10 bases lay between the germline ends. This CDR3 spans 13 amino acids. DNA of the CDR3: TGTGCCAGCAGCCTACAGGCTTACTATGGCTACACCTTC. Translation: CASSLQAYYGYTF.

The chain links TRBV18 to TRBJ1-4; the D gene is possibly TRBD1 (6 bases). V was shortened by 2 bases and J by 11 bases, with 18 bases between the two germline ends. Looked up from germline, CDR1 is KGHSH and CDR2 is LQKENI. The CDR3 contains 15 residues. The CDR3 is CASSPVGLTGRKLFF. As DNA, the CDR3 is TGTGCCAGCTCACCAGTTGGCCTAACAGGGCGGAAACTGTTTTTT.

V is TRBV18 and J is TRBJ1-1; a possible D gene is TRBD1 (6 bases). The CDR3 has 16 residues. From germline, CDR1 is KGHSH and CDR2 LQKENI. The V end was cut by 0 bases, the J end by 0 bases, with 11 bases between. CDR3 protein: CASSPPRGGLNTEAFF. The CDR3 region has the DNA TGTGCCAGCTCACCACCCAGGGGCGGGTTGAACACTGAAGCTTTCTTT.

The J gene is TRBJ1-2, the V gene TRBV28; D possibly corresponds to TRBD1 (6 bases). Germline V CDR1 and CDR2: MDHEN, SYDVKM. The CDR3 contains 15 residues. Trimming stripped 3 bases from V and 8 bases from J, with 19 bases between. The CDR3 loop is CASSFFGTSGGGYTF. The CDR3 DNA reads TGTGCCAGCAGTTTTTTCGGGACAAGCGGGGGCGGCTACACCTTC.

V gene TRBV7-9 combines with J gene TRBJ2-1; D may be TRBD1 (6 bases). Germline assignment: CDR1 SEHNR and CDR2 FQNEAQ (reference sequence). The CDR3 has 14 residues. Trimming cost V 4 bases and J 8 bases, with 15 bases left between them. CDR3 DNA: TGTGCCAGCAGCTCATCAACAGGGTGGGATGAGCAGTTCTTC. Translating it yields CASSSSTGWDEQFF.

The chain employs TRBV6-1 and TRBJ2-7; 7 bases are a match to TRBD1. Germline V gives CDR1 MNHNS, CDR2 SASEGT. This CDR3 spans 11 amino acids. The trim removed 6 bases at V and 12 bases at J, leaving 8 bases unmatched. CDR3 nucleotide sequence: TGTGCCAGCAGCGCTGGGACAGCAAGGTACTTC. It translates to CASSAGTARYF.

The chain joins TRBV5-6 to TRBJ2-5; weak D call: TRBD2 (6 bases). From germline, CDR1 is SGHDT and CDR2 YYEEEE. The V end was cut by 3 bases, the J end by 5 bases, with 11 bases between. The CDR3 is made up of 13 amino acids. The CDR3 DNA reads TGTGCCAGCAGCTATCGGAGCGGGGAGACCCAGTACTTC. Protein sequence: CASSYRSGETQYF. The complete variable domain, with remaining parts taken from reference TRBV5-6 and TRBJ2-5, reads DAGVTQSPTHLIKTRGQQVTLRCSPKSGHDTVSWYQQALGQGPQFIFQYYEEEERQRGNFPDRFSGHQFPNYSSELNVNALLLGDSALYLCASSYRSGETQYFGPGTRLLVL.

The J gene is TRBJ1-6, the V gene TRBV4-3; a possible D gene is TRBD1 (5 bases). In germline, CDR1 is LGHNA, CDR2 YSLEER. Trimming took off 0 bases at V and 0 bases at J, with 15 bases between the two ends. The CDR3 contains 19 residues. CDR3 coding DNA: TGCGCCAGCAGCCAAGATTGGGGGACTCGTAGCTCCTATAATTCACCCCTCCACTTT. Its protein product is CASSQDWGTRSSYNSPLHF.

CDR3 region: CASSLAGGLYEQYF. CDR3 DNA: TGTGCCAGTAGCCTAGCGGGGGGGCTCTACGAGCAGTACTTC. V and J are TRBV19 and TRBJ2-7, with TRBD2 identical over 12 bases. The germline gives CDR1 LNHDA, CDR2 SQIVND (reference sequence). This CDR3 contains 14 residues. Trimming cost V 6 bases and J 3 bases; bases outside gene matches: 3.

This chain uses TRBV28 with TRBJ1-2, with D possibly TRBD1 on 5 matching bases. Germline CDR1 and CDR2: MDHEN and SYDVKM. The CDR3 spans 14 residues. V shed 4 bases and J shed 4 bases, with 13 bases lying between them. CDR3 amino acids: CASSSTDALYGYTF. The CDR3 region has the DNA TGTGCCAGCAGTTCGACAGATGCCCTCTATGGCTACACCTTC.

The genes are TRBV27 and TRBJ1-1; D might be TRBD1 (6 bases). This CDR3 is 13 amino acids long. The ends were cut back, 5 bases at V and 10 bases at J, with 17 bases in the middle. Germline lookup yields CDR1 MNHEY and CDR2 SMNVEV (reference sequence). The CDR3 coding sequence is TGTGCCAGCAGTCCACAGGGTGGCGGTGCAGCTTTCTTT. It encodes CASSPQGGGAAFF.

The chain combines TRBV28 with TRBJ1-2; no firm D call. This CDR3 has 11 amino acids. V lost 3 bases, J lost 11 bases, and 10 bases lay in between. Germline V CDR1 and CDR2: MDHEN, SYDVKM. CDR3 protein: CASSFAAEYTF. In DNA form, the CDR3 reads TGTGCCAGCAGTTTTGCGGCAGAGTACACCTTC.

The chain has TRBV5-5 and TRBJ1-1; D uncertain. Germline lookup yields CDR1 SGHKS and CDR2 YYEKEE (reference sequence). Trimming cost V 2 bases and J 5 bases, with 16 bases left between them. There are 15 residues in the CDR3. The CDR3 region has the DNA TGTGCCAGCAGCTTCGCAGGACTTTCGGGGACTGAAGCTTTCTTT. Translation gives CASSFAGLSGTEAFF.

This clone has only one observation. This chain joins TRBV6-1 and TRBJ2-7; weak D call: TRBD1 (6 bases). CDR3 size: 16 residues. CDR1 MNHNS and CDR2 SASEGT come from the germline V gene. V was pared by 0 bases and J by 1 base, with 13 bases between. In DNA, the CDR3 is TGTGCCAGCAGTGAAGCTCCAGGGGCGCGATCCTACGAGCAGTACTTC. Translated, it gives CASSEAPGARSYEQYF.

The V and J genes are TRBV2 and TRBJ2-7; 9 positions match TRBD1. The CDR3 consists of 14 residues. CDR1 and CDR2 (germline): SNHLY, FYNNEI. V was clipped by 6 bases and J by 2 bases; unmatched bases: 5. The CDR3 region has the DNA TGTGCCAGCAGGCCGGGACAGGGCCCCTACGAGCAGTACTTC. This gives the protein CASRPGQGPYEQYF.